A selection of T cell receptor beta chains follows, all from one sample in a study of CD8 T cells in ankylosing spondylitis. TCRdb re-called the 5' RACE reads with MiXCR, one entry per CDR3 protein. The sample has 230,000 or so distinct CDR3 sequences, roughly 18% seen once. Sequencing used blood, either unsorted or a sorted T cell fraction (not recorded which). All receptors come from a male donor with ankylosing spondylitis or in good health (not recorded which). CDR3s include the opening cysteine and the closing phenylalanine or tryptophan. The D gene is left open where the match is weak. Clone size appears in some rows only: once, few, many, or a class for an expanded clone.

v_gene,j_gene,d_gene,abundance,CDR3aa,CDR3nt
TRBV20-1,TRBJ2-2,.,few,CSARRTPPGELFF,TGCAGTGCTAGACGGACTCCCCCCGGGGAGCTGTTTTTT
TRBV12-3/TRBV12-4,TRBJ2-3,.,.,CASSSRQLGDTQYF,TGTGCCAGCAGTTCGAGGCAATTGGGGGATACGCAGTATTTT
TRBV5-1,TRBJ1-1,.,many,CASSFLGVQTEAFF,TGCGCCAGCAGCTTCCTTGGGGTCCAGACTGAAGCTTTCTTT
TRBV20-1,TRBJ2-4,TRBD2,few,CSADSGIGAKNIQYF,TGCAGTGCGGATAGCGGGATTGGAGCCAAAAACATTCAGTACTTC
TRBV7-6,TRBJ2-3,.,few,CASSPVLADYTDTQYF,TGTGCCAGCAGCCCCGTCTTAGCTGATTACACAGATACGCAGTATTTT
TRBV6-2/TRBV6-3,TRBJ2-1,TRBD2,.,CASTLLAGGNEQFF,TGTGCCAGCACTCTACTAGCGGGAGGCAATGAGCAGTTCTTC
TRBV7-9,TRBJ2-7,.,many,CASSQGASEQYF,TGTGCCAGCAGCCAAGGGGCTAGCGAGCAGTACTTC
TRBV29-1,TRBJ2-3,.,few,CSVEGLGPADTQYF,TGCAGCGTTGAGGGCCTAGGCCCCGCAGATACGCAGTATTTT
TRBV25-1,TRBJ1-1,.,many,CASRGVNTEAFF,TGTGCCAGCAGGGGGGTGAACACTGAAGCTTTCTTT
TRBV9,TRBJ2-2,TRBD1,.,CASSEGQGTGVSGELFF,TGTGCCAGCAGCGAGGGGCAAGGGACAGGGGTATCCGGGGAGCTGTTTTTT
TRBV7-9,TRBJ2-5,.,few,CASSLGEQETQYF,TGTGCCAGCAGCTTAGGGGAACAAGAGACCCAGTACTTC
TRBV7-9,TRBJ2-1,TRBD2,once,CASSPRGEREDYNEQFF,TGTGCCAGCAGCCCCCGTGGCGAGCGGGAGGACTACAATGAGCAGTTCTTC
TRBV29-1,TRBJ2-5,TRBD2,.,CSGNPGLAGETQYF,TGCAGCGGTAACCCGGGACTAGCGGGAGAGACCCAGTACTTC
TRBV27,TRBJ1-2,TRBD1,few,CASSLSGTGGYYGYTF,TGTGCCAGCAGCCTATCGGGGACAGGGGGATACTATGGCTACACCTTC
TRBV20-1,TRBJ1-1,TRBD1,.,CSARGTGGPEAFF,TGCAGTGCTAGAGGGACAGGGGGCCCTGAAGCTTTCTTT
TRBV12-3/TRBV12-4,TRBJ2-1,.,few,CASSLLGTQSYNEQFF,TGTGCCAGCAGTTTATTAGGGACACAGTCCTACAATGAGCAGTTCTTC
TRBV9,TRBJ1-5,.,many,CASSVGSGTNQPQHF,TGTGCCAGCAGCGTAGGTAGCGGGACAAATCAGCCCCAGCATTTT
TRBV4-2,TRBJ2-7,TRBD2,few,CASSQGLAGGFEQYF,TGTGCCAGCAGCCAAGGACTAGCGGGAGGATTCGAGCAGTACTTC
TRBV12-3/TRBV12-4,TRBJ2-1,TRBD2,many,CASSPGGGRNEQFF,TGTGCCAGCAGCCCCGGCGGCGGGAGAAATGAGCAGTTCTTC
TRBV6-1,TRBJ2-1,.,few,CASNPTQGLYNEQFF,TGTGCCAGCAACCCCACCCAGGGACTTTACAATGAGCAGTTCTTC
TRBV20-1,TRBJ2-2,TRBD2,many,CSARLAGAETGELFF,TGCAGTGCTCGTCTAGCGGGAGCTGAAACCGGGGAGCTGTTTTTT
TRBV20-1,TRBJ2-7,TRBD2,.,CSAMPGLAGAYEQYF,TGCAGTGCTATGCCGGGACTAGCGGGAGCGTACGAGCAGTACTTC
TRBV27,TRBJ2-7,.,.,CASRNWTRGLYEQYF,TGTGCCAGCAGGAATTGGACTCGCGGCCTCTACGAGCAGTACTTC
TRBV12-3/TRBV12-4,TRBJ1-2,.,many,CASNLGGDGYTF,TGTGCCAGCAACCTGGGGGGGGATGGCTACACCTTC
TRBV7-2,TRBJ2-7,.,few,CASSFGGAARYEQYF,TGTGCCAGCAGCTTCGGGGGAGCGGCCAGGTACGAGCAGTACTTC
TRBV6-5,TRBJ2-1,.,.,CASSYHGEQFF,TGTGCCAGCAGTTACCACGGTGAGCAGTTCTTC
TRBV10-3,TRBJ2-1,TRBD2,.,CAISDPGLANEQFF,TGTGCCATCAGTGACCCGGGACTAGCTAATGAGCAGTTCTTC
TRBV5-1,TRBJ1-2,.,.,CASSLDRPTNYGYTF,TGCGCCAGCAGCTTGGACAGGCCCACTAACTATGGCTACACCTTC
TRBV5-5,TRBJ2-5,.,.,CASSQQWPPGLQETQYF,TGTGCCAGCAGCCAACAATGGCCGCCGGGCCTCCAAGAGACCCAGTACTTC
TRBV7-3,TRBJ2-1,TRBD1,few,CASSPGQGDEQFF,TGTGCCAGCAGCCCCGGACAGGGCGATGAGCAGTTCTTC
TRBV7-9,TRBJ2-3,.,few,CASSLEFRIGPDTQYF,TGTGCCAGCAGCTTAGAATTTCGGATAGGCCCAGATACGCAGTATTTT
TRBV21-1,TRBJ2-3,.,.,CASSSWDRATQYF,TGTGCCAGCAGCTCGTGGGACAGGGCTACGCAGTATTTT
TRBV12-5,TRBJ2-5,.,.,CASGWTGVEETQYF,TGTGCTAGTGGTTGGACGGGGGTCGAGGAGACCCAGTACTTC
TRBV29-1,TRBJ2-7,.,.,CSVESGSYEQYF,TGCAGCGTTGAATCAGGGAGCTACGAGCAGTACTTC
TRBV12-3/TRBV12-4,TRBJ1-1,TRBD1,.,CASSWDRGMNTEAFF,TGTGCCAGCAGTTGGGACAGGGGAATGAACACTGAAGCTTTCTTT
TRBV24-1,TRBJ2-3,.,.,CATSETSRLGGTDTQYF,TGTGCCACCAGTGAAACAAGCCGACTAGGAGGCACAGATACGCAGTATTTT
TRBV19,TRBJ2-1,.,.,CASSISVGSGYNEQFF,TGTGCCAGTAGTATCTCTGTCGGTAGCGGATACAATGAGCAGTTCTTC
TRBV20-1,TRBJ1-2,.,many,CSAVDSYGYTF,TGCAGTGCCGTGGATAGTTATGGCTACACCTTC
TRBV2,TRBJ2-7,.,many,CASRDSNYEQYF,TGTGCCAGCAGGGACAGTAACTACGAGCAGTACTTC
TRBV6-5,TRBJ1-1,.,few,CASSYPQTMNTEAFF,TGTGCCAGCAGTTACCCTCAGACTATGAACACTGAAGCTTTCTTT